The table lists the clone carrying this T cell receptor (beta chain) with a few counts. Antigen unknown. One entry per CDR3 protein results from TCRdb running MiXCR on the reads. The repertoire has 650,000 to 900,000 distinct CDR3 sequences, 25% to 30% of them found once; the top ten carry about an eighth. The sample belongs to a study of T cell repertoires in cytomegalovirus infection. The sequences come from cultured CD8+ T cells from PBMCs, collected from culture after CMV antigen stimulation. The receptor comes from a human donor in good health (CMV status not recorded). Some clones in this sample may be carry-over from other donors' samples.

As DNA, the CDR3 is TGTGCCAGTAGTATTGGGGACCCTATACCCCCAGCCAAAAACATTCAGTACTTC. This codes for CASSIGDPIPPAKNIQYF. The chain recombines TRBV19 with TRBJ2-4; the D call may be TRBD1 or TRBD2 (5 bases each). Trimming removed 3 bases from V and 0 bases from J, with 18 bases in between. CDR1 is LNHDA and CDR2 is SQIVND in the germline V gene (reference sequence). There are 18 residues in the CDR3.